This TCR beta chain appears in the sequencing data of a study of blood T cell repertoires in COVID-19. The ends lost 6 bases at V and 2 bases at J; junction bases unmatched: 2. The V gene's germline CDR1 is MNHEY and CDR2 SMNVEV (reference sequence). This CDR3 has 15 amino acids. Participants, about 18 to 90 years old, spanned 25 or so US areas. Participants reported their clinical history, and cohort assignment relied on those reports. In the original processing: Amplification from reference gene primers served as the basis for estimated nucleated cell counts. Clones were sequenced by immunoSEQ multiplex PCR, and TCRdb holds only the in-frame ones, with some missing. The D gene and trimming were derived from the DNA, and the V and J assignments and clone size from that table. This sample has approximately 250,000 clones, with around 90% found just once.

The specimen sequenced was PBMCs or T cells enriched from blood (not recorded which). The sequence came from a woman in her 30s with acute COVID-19. The V and J genes are TRBV27 and TRBJ2-1; 12 bases match TRBD1. In nucleotides, the CDR3 is TGTGCCAGCAGGGGGGACAGGGGGCCCTACAATGAGCAGTTCTTC. It is translated as CASRGDRGPYNEQFF.